The sequence of this T cell receptor beta chain was determined in a study of yellow fever vaccine responses in identical twins (dated by TCRdb to the late 2010s). Regarding the study in general: Focusing on identical twins, the study followed the T cell clones that responded to the vaccine, and did so with precision. Study-level results and caveats: The authors reported that the T cell response to vaccination in identical twins appeared partly convergent and partly personalized.

Library preparation used RT-PCR. Sequencing was performed on an Illumina HiSeq 2500. TCRdb itself trimmed the public reads at Q25 with fastp, ran MiXCR and retained productive beta chains. Rows with one shared CDR3 protein collapse into an entry with the most common genes and DNA. Counted in this sample were about 3,900 distinct CDR3 sequences; under 85% of them appeared once. 7.5% to 9.5% of the sample lies in the top ten. Concerning this clonotype itself: Its specific antigen is unknown. Base quality data are lacking; no much larger clone is found one base away.

From a lookup of the germline V gene (reference sequence), CDR1 and CDR2 are LNHNV and YYDKDF. V loses 5 bases at its end and J loses 5 bases; junction bases beyond the gene matches: 20. Including cysteine and phenylalanine, the CDR3 has 18 amino acids. The kept DNA is CDR3 alone, 54 bases in frame from the first base. The receptor was isolated from a woman aged 18-30 years who received the yellow fever vaccine. Donor details come from another sample of the same person, matched by shared clones. The sequenced sample was T cells from blood (PBMCs), unsorted or a sorted subset (not recorded which), obtained before or after yellow fever vaccination (not recorded which). Recombination connected TRBV15 to TRBJ1-2; 7 central nucleotides agree with TRBD1. The CDR3 corresponds to CATSAYPRDSRGIYGYTF. The DNA is as follows: TGTGCCACCAGCGCCTACCCCCGGGACAGCAGGGGAATTTATGGCTACACCTTC. The entire variable domain, with the stretches around the CDR3 drawn from the reference TRBV15 and TRBJ1-2 proteins, is DAMVIQNPRYQVTQFGKPVTLSCSQTLNHNVMYWYQQKSSQAPKLLFHYYDKDFNNEADTPDNFQSRRPNTSFCFLDIRSPGLGDTAMYLCATSAYPRDSRGIYGYTFGSGTRLTVV.